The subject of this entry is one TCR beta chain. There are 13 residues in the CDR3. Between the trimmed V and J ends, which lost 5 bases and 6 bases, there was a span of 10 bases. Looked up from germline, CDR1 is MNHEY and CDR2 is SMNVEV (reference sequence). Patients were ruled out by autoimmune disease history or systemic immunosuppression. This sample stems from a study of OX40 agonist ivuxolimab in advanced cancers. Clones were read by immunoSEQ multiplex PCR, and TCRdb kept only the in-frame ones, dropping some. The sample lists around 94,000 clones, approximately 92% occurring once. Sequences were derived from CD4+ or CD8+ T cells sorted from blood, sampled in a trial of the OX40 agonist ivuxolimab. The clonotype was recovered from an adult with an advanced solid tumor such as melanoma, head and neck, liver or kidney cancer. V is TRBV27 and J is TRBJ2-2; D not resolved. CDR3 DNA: TGTGCCAGCAGTCCTCAGGTTGCCGGGGAGCTGTTTTTT. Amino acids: CASSPQVAGELFF.